The 21 T cell receptor beta chains reported below all come from one sample, sequenced in a study of control samples from healthy donors and cancer patients. The repertoire was sequenced with immunoSEQ multiplex PCR; TCRdb's copy has only in-frame clones and lacks some. The sample gives 150,000 to 200,000 clones, 96% of which show up once; approximately 1% is in the top ten. Sequencing input: blood. The source is a woman aged 30 to 39 in good health.

This rearrangement joins TRBV19 to TRBJ2-3; TRBD1 aligns across 9 bases. Per germline, CDR1 LNHDA and CDR2 SQIVND (reference sequence). Unmatched junction bases numbered 5, after V lost 4 bases and J lost 6 bases. This CDR3 has 14 residues. The CDR3 DNA reads as TGTGCCAGTAGTACTGGGACAGGGAGGGATACGCAGTATTTT. Its protein product is CASSTGTGRDTQYF.

The chain combines TRBV5-4 with TRBJ1-2; 8 nucleotides match TRBD1. With V trimmed by 3 bases and J by 0 bases, 4 bases remained unmatched. Germline loops: CDR1 SGHNT, CDR2 YYREEE (reference sequence). This CDR3 contains 15 residues. This CDR3 reads CASSSRDRPNYGYTF. Written as DNA, the CDR3 is TGTGCCAGCAGCTCCCGGGACAGGCCTAACTATGGCTACACCTTC.

V is TRBV10-3 and J is TRBJ2-7; the D is unclear. This CDR3 comprises 13 residues. Germline V gene lookup returns CDR1 ENHRY and CDR2 SYGVKD. The V end was cut by 7 bases, the J end by 7 bases, with 17 bases between. CDR3 sequence: CAITRKFLGEQYF. CDR3 DNA sequence: TGTGCCATCACCCGAAAGTTCCTAGGTGAGCAGTACTTC.

The J gene is TRBJ2-2, the V gene TRBV6-6, with D possibly being TRBD2 (6 bases). Trimming stripped 4 bases from V and 3 bases from J, with 9 bases between. Per germline, CDR1 MNHNY and CDR2 SVGAGI (reference sequence). The CDR3 extends over 14 amino acids. In DNA, the CDR3 is TGTGCCAGCAGTTTACTAGCAGACACCGGGGAGCTGTTTTTT. It encodes CASSLLADTGELFF.

V usage is TRBV28 and J usage is TRBJ2-1; 8 bases match TRBD2. The CDR3 extends over 16 amino acids. V lost 3 bases, J lost 7 bases, and 11 bases stayed unmatched. Germline V gives CDR1 MDHEN, CDR2 SYDVKM. The DNA of the CDR3 is TGTGCCAGCAGTTTCCCCAGCGGGAGACGAAGGAATGAGCAGTTCTTC. Translation: CASSFPSGRRRNEQFF.

This chain connects TRBV20-1 to TRBJ1-6; 10 bases match TRBD1. CDR3 length: 10 amino acids. Germline values: CDR1 DFQATT, CDR2 SNEGSKA (reference sequence). Trimming took 5 bases from V and 16 from J; bases not matched to a gene: 2. The CDR3 loop is CSADRGLLHF. CDR3 in DNA: TGCAGTGCTGACAGGGGGCTTCTCCACTTT.

The gene calls are TRBV5-4 and TRBJ2-1; no clear D gene. The V gene's germline CDR1 is SGHNT and CDR2 YYREEE (reference sequence). The CDR3 totals 14 residues. Trimming took off 6 bases at V and 1 base at J, with 11 bases between the two ends. CDR3 residues: CASIVDPSYNEQFF. CDR3 nucleotides: TGTGCCAGCATTGTGGACCCATCCTACAATGAGCAGTTCTTC.

The chain employs TRBV7-6 and TRBJ2-1; D may be TRBD2 (5 bases). Trimming removed 1 base at V and 3 bases at J, with 7 bases between. The CDR3 covers 14 residues. Germline assignment: CDR1 SGHVS and CDR2 FNYEAQ. The CDR3 DNA follows: TGTGCCAGCAGCTTAGGCGGACTCTACAATGAGCAGTTCTTC. Translating it yields CASSLGGLYNEQFF.

The CDR3 nucleotides are TGTGCCAGCAGCCCTTCGGACGGGAACTATGGCTACACCTTC. The encoded protein is CASSPSDGNYGYTF. The V call is TRBV3-1 (or the pseudogene TRBV3-2), the J call TRBJ1-2; D ambiguous. Deletions cut 4 bases from V and 2 bases from J, with 11 bases between. The germline V gene encodes CDR1 LGHDT and CDR2 YNNKEL (reference sequence). CDR3 size: 14 residues.

V usage is TRBV9 and J usage is TRBJ1-1; tentative D call: TRBD1 (6 bases). Trimming cost V 3 bases and J 0 bases, with 12 bases left between them. The V gene's germline CDR1 is SGDLS and CDR2 YYNGEE. The CDR3 runs 15 residues. CDR3 sequence reads: CASSGRTEMNTEAFF. The CDR3, as DNA: TGTGCCAGCAGCGGGCGGACAGAGATGAACACTGAAGCTTTCTTT. Variable domain in full (rest from reference TRBV9 and TRBJ1-1): DSGVTQTPKHLITATGQRVTLRCSPRSGDLSVYWYQQSLDQGLQFLIQYYNGEERAKGNILERFSAQQFPDLHSELNLSSLELGDSALYFCASSGRTEMNTEAFFGQGTRLTVV.

The rearrangement joins TRBV11-3 to TRBJ2-1; 15 nucleotides agree with TRBD2. CDR3 size: 17 residues. V lost 5 bases to trimming and J lost 7 bases; unmatched junction nucleotides: 9. Germline CDR1 and CDR2: SGHNT and YENEEA. The DNA of the CDR3 is TGTGCCAGCAGCACCCGGACTAGCGGGGGGGAGAGAAATGAGCAGTTCTTC. Amino acid sequence: CASSTRTSGGERNEQFF.

This chain links TRBV6-2 or TRBV6-3 with TRBJ1-3; 7 nucleotides align to TRBD1. Per the germline V gene, CDR1 is MNHEY and CDR2 is SVGEGT. With 5 bases clipped from V and 0 bases from J, the junction kept 7 bases outside the gene matches. This CDR3 spans 16 amino acids. The DNA for the CDR3 is TGTGCCAGCAGTGAGACAGGGTTGAGCTCTGGAAACACCATATATTTT. The encoded protein is CASSETGLSSGNTIYF.

V usage is TRBV21-1 and J usage is TRBJ2-5; the D segment call TRBD1 is taken from the table without a DNA check. TRBV21-1 is labeled a pseudogene. This CDR3 has 16 residues. The CDR3 reads CASSQVITGLQETQYF. CDR3 DNA: TGTGCCAGCAGCCAGGTAATAACAGGGCTCCAAGAGACCCAGTACTTC.

As for this clone: The same CDR3 arises from other DNA sequences in this sample as well. The chain couples TRBV6-5 to TRBJ1-1; D is ambiguous. CDR3 length equals 13 residues. Trimming stripped 0 bases from V and 1 base from J, with 3 bases between. Germline-derived CDR1 and CDR2 are MNHEY and SVGAGI. This CDR3 reads CASSYSANTEAFF. The CDR3 DNA reads TGTGCCAGCAGTTACTCGGCGAACACTGAAGCTTTCTTT.

The chain couples TRBV6-5 to TRBJ2-3, with 8 positions matching TRBD2. CDR1 and CDR2 (germline): MNHEY, SVGAGI. V gave up 6 bases and J gave up 4 bases; unmatched junction bases: 12. This CDR3 has 16 residues. The CDR3 region is CASSYRSGGGPDTQYF. The CDR3 DNA is TGTGCCAGCAGCTACCGCTCGGGGGGGGGCCCAGATACGCAGTATTTT.

The chain uses TRBV11-2 and TRBJ2-2; 7 bases fit TRBD2. V trimming: 5 bases; J trimming: 3 bases; junction bases outside the gene matches: 6. The CDR3 totals 15 residues. Germline V CDR1 and CDR2: SGHAT, FQNNGV. The CDR3 coding sequence is TGTGCCAGCAGCCCCCAGCGGGGAGACACCGGGGAGCTGTTTTTT. Translation: CASSPQRGDTGELFF.

The chain couples TRBV5-4 to TRBJ1-4; unclear D gene. Germline CDR1 is SGHNT and CDR2 is YYREEE (reference sequence). This CDR3 has 14 residues. Trimming shortened V by 4 bases and J by 8 bases, and 15 bases separated the two germline ends. CDR3 residues: CASSSPVEGEKLFF. The DNA of the CDR3 is TGTGCCAGCAGCAGCCCCGTCGAAGGGGAAAAACTGTTTTTT. The variable domain in full, completed from reference TRBV5-4 and TRBJ1-4, reads ETGVTQSPTHLIKTRGQQVTLRCSSQSGHNTVSWYQQALGQGPQFIFQYYREEENGRGNFPPRFSGLQFPNYSSELNVNALELDDSALYLCASSSPVEGEKLFFGSGTQLSVL.

The CDR3 DNA sequence: TGTGCCATCAGTGAGGGGAATAACTATGGCTACACCTTC. Its translation is CAISEGNNYGYTF. This chain links TRBV10-3 with TRBJ1-2; D unresolved. Germline V CDR1 and CDR2: ENHRY, SYGVKD. This CDR3 is built from 13 residues. Trimming took 2 bases from V and 1 from J, leaving 5 bases between them.

The sample holds one count of this clone. The V call is TRBV28, the J call TRBJ1-4; 10 positions match TRBD1. The CDR3 contains 16 residues. Unmatched junction bases numbered 7, after V lost 6 bases and J lost 3 bases. CDR1 and CDR2 (germline): MDHEN, SYDVKM. The CDR3 DNA reads TGTGCCAGCAGCCCGACAGGGGGCCTTGCTAATGAAAAACTGTTTTTT. It translates to CASSPTGGLANEKLFF. Full variable domain (outside the CDR3, taken from reference TRBV28 and TRBJ1-4): DVKVTQSSRYLVKRTGEKVFLECVQDMDHENMFWYRQDPGLGLRLIYFSYDVKMKEKGDIPEGYSVSREKKERFSLILESASTNQTSMYLCASSPTGGLANEKLFFGSGTQLSVL.

J is TRBJ1-2 and V is TRBV5-8, with 8 bases lining up with TRBD1. Germline values: CDR1 SGHTS, CDR2 YDEGEE. J gave up 4 bases and V 4 bases, and 9 bases lay outside the gene matches. The length of the CDR3 is 15 residues. Here the CDR3 DNA reads TGTGCCAGCAGCATCTGGAGCGACAGGGGCTATGGCTACACCTTC. It is translated as CASSIWSDRGYGYTF.

The chain couples TRBV4-1 to TRBJ2-1; 9 nucleotides match TRBD1. The ends lost 0 bases at V and 5 bases at J; junction bases unmatched: 5. CDR1 is MGHRA and CDR2 is YSYEKL in the germline V gene. The CDR3 runs to 16 residues. The CDR3 reads CASSQETGGANNEQFF. The CDR3 coding sequence is TGCGCCAGCAGCCAAGAGACAGGGGGAGCGAACAATGAGCAGTTCTTC.